This TCR beta chain emerged from a study of shared clonotypes between healthy human individuals. The wider study: Donor ages ranged 18 to 49 years: a couple of women, a few men.

Genomic DNA per cell subset filled all wells of several immunoSEQ plates. Measured with immunoSEQ multiplex PCR; TCRdb has only the in-frame clones, and not every one. The sample lists more than 2 million clones, approximately 94% occurring once. The CDR3 totals 15 residues. V lost 2 bases and J 5 bases, leaving 19 bases between the germline ends. Germline V lookup: CDR1 GTSNPN, CDR2 SVGIG (reference sequence). This TCR came from a man aged 18-30 years in good health. The specimen sequenced was naive CD4+ T cells sorted from blood. Subset indicated: CD45RA+ positively selected. V is TRBV30 and J is TRBJ2-7, with D possibly being TRBD1 (6 bases). CDR3 coding DNA: TGTGCCTGGAGTCGAGGACAGACCCTCGGGGACGAGCAGTACTTC. Translation gives CAWSRGQTLGDEQYF.